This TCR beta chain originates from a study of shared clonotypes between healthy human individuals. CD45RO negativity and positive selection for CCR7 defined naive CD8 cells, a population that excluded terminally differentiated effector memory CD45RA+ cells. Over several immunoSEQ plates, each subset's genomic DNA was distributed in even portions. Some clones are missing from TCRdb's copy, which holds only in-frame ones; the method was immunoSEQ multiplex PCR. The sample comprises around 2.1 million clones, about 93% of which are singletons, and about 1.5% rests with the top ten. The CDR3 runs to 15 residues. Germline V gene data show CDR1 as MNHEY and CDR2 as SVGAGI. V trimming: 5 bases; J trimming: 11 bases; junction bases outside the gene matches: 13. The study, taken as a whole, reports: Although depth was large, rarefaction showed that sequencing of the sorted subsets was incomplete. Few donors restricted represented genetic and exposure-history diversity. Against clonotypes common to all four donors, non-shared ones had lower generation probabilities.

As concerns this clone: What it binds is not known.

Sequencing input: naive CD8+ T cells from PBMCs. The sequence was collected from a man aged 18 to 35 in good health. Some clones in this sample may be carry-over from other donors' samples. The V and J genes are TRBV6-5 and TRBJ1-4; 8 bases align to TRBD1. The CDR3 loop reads CASSRRTGTNPKLFF. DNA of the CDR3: TGTGCCAGCAGTCGTCGGACAGGGACAAACCCTAAACTGTTTTTT.